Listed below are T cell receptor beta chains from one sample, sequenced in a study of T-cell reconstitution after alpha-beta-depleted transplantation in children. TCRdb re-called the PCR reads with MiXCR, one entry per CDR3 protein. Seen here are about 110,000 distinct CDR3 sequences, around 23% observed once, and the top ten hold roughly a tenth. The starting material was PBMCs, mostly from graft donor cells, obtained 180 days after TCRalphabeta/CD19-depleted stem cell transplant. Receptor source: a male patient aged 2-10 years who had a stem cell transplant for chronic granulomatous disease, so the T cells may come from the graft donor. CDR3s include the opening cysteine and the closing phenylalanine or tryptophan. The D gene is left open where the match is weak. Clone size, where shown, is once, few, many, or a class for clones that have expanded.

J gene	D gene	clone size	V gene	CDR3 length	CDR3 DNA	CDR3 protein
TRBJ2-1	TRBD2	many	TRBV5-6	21	TGTGCCAGCAGCAGCTTTAGACTCGGGACTAGCGGGGGCTTAACCTACAATGAGCAGTTCTTC	CASSSFRLGTSGGLTYNEQFF
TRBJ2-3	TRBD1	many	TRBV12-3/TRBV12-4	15	TGTGCCAGCCTCTCAAACAGGGGGGAGACAGATACGCAGTATTTT	CASLSNRGETDTQYF
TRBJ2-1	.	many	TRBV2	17	TGTGCCAGCAGTGTGGTGGCCGGGACATCTCTTGACAATGAGCAGTTCTTC	CASSVVAGTSLDNEQFF
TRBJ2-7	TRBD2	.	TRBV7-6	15	TGTGCCAGCAGCTTAACCCTAGCGGGATATTCCGAGCAGTACTTC	CASSLTLAGYSEQYF
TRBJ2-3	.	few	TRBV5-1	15	TGCGCCAGCAGCGTCTTGGAGTTAGGCACAGATACGCAGTATTTT	CASSVLELGTDTQYF
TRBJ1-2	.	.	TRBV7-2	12	TGTGCCAGCAGCTCCGATGACTATGGCTACACCTTC	CASSSDDYGYTF
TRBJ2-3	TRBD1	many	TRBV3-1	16	TGTGCCAGCAGCCTCGTCGGACAGGGCCACACAGATACGCAGTATTTT	CASSLVGQGHTDTQYF
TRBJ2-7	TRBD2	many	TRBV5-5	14	TGTGCCAGCAGCGCCGGGACTAGGGTTAACGAGCAGTACTTC	CASSAGTRVNEQYF
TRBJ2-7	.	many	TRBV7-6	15	TGTGCCAGCAGCTTAGAAGCTTATGGGGACTACGAGCAGTACTTC	CASSLEAYGDYEQYF
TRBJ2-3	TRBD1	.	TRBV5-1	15	TGCGCCAGCAGTTTACGGACAGGGGTTACAGATACGCAGTATTTT	CASSLRTGVTDTQYF
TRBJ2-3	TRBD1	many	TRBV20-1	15	TGCAGTGCTAGAGATCGAGGGGGCATCACAGATACGCAGTATTTT	CSARDRGGITDTQYF
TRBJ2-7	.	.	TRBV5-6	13	TGTGCCAGCAGCCCGGGAGTTAAGGGGGAGCAGTACTTC	CASSPGVKGEQYF
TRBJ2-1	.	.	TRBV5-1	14	TGCGCCAGCAGCTTGGGGCCTAGCGCTAATGAGCAGTTCTTC	CASSLGPSANEQFF
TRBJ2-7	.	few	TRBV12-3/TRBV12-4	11	TGTGCCAGCAGTGAGTGGCGCGAGCAGTACTTC	CASSEWREQYF